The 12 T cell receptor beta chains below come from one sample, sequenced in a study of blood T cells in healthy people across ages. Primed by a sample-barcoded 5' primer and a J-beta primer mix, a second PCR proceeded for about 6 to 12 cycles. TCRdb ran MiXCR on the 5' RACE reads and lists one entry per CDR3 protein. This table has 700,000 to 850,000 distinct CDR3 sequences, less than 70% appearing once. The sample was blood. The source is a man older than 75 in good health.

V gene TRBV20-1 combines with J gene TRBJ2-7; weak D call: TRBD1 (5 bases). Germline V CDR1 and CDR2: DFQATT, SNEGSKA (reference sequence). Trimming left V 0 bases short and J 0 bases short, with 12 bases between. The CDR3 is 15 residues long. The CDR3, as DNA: TGCAGTGCTAGAGATAGGGGAAAAAGCTCCTACGAGCAGTACTTC. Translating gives CSARDRGKSSYEQYF.

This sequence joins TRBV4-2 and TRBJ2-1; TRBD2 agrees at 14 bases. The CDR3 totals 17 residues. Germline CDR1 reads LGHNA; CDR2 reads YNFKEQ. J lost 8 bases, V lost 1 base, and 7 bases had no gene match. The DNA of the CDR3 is TGTGCCAGCAGCCAAGTAGCCGGGACTAGCGGGAGTGATGAGCAGTTCTTC. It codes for CASSQVAGTSGSDEQFF.

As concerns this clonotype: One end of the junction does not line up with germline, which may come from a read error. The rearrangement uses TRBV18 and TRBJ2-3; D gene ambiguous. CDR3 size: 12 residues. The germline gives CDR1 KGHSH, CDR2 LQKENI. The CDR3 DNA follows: TGTGCCGGCTCACCAACCGGGGATACGCAGTATTTT. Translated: CAGSPTGDTQYF.

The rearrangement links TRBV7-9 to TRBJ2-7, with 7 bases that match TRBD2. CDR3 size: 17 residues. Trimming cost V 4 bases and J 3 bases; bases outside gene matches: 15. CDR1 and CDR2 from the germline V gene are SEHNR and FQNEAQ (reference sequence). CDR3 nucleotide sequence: TGTGCCAGCAGCTCCGGACTCCGACTAGCAAGGGTCTACGAGCAGTACTTC. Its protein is CASSSGLRLARVYEQYF. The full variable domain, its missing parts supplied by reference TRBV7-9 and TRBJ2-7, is DTGVSQNPRHKITKRGQNVTFRCDPISEHNRLYWYRQTLGQGPEFLTYFQNEAQLEKSRLLSDRFSAERPKGSFSTLEIQRTEQGDSAMYLCASSSGLRLARVYEQYFGPGTRLTVT.

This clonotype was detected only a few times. This CDR3 reads CSVVAGGLDTQYF. CDR3 bases: TGCAGCGTTGTCGCGGGAGGTTTAGATACGCAGTATTTT. The chain recombines TRBV29-1 with TRBJ2-3; the match to TRBD2 covers 8 bases. CDR1 and CDR2 from the germline V gene are SQVTM and ANQGSEA. This CDR3 has 13 amino acids. Trimming removed 4 bases from V and 5 bases from J; junction bases left unmatched: 5.

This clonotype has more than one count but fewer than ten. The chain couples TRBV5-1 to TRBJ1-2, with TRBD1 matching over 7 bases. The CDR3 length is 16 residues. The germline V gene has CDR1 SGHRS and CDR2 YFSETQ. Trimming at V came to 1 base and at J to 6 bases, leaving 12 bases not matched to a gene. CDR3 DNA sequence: TGCGCCAGCAGCTTGTTTTCGCAGGGGGAAGGTAATGGCTACACCTTC. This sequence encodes CASSLFSQGEGNGYTF.

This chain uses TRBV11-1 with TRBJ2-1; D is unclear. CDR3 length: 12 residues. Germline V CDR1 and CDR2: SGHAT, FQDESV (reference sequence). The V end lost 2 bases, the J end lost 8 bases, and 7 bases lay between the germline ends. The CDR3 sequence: CASSLSWYEQFF. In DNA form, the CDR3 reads TGTGCCAGCAGCTTATCTTGGTATGAGCAGTTCTTC.

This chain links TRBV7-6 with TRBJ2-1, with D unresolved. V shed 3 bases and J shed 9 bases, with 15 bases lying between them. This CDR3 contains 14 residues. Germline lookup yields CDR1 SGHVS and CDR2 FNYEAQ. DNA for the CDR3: TGTGCCAGCAGCTTTAGTGCCGAACTGGGTGAGCAGTTCTTC. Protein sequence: CASSFSAELGEQFF. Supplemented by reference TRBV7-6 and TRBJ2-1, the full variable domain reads GAGVSQSPRYKVTKRGQDVALRCDPISGHVSLYWYRQALGQGPEFLTYFNYEAQQDKSGLPNDRFSAERPEGSISTLTIQRTEQRDSAMYRCASSFSAELGEQFFGPGTRLTVL.

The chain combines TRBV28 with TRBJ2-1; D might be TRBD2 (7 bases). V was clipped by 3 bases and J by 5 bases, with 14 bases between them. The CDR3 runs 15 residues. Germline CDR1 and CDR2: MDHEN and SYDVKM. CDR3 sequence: CASSFAGAGNNEQFF. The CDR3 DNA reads TGTGCCAGCAGTTTCGCGGGGGCGGGTAACAATGAGCAGTTCTTC.

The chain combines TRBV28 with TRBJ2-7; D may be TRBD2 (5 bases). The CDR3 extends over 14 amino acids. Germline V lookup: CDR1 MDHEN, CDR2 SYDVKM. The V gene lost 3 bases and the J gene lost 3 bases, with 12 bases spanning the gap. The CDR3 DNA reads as TGTGCCAGCAGTTTTGTTGGAGGATTCTACGAGCAGTACTTC. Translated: CASSFVGGFYEQYF.

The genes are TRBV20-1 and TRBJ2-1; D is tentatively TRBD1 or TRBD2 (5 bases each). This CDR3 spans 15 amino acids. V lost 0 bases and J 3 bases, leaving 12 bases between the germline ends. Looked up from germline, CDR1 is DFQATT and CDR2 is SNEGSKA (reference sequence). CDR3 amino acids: CSARDSGRIYNEQFF. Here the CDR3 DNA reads TGCAGTGCTAGAGACTCGGGACGGATCTACAATGAGCAGTTCTTC.

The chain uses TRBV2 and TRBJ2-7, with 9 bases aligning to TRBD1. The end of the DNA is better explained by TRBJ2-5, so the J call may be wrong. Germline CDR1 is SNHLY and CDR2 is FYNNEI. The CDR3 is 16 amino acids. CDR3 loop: CASESGTGWTRETQYF. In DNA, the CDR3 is TGTGCCAGCGAGAGCGGGACAGGGTGGACTCGAGAGACCCAGTACTTC.